This T cell receptor (beta chain) was identified during a study of early T cells in non-severe SARS-CoV-2 infection. CDR1 is WNHNN and CDR2 is SYGVQD in the germline V gene (reference sequence). V was cut by 6 bases and J by 3 bases, with 15 bases left in between. The CDR3 runs 14 residues. This clonotype was detected many times. Separate cDNA molecules each had unique molecular identifiers attached to them. TCRdb itself ran the 5' RACE reads through MiXCR, one entry per CDR3 protein. Found here are 65,000 to 90,000 distinct CDR3 sequences, around 10% of them singletons; the top ten hold 4% to 5%. The clonotype comes from an adult who was a healthcare worker with PCR-confirmed SARS-CoV-2 infection or an uninfected control (not recorded which). The chain joins TRBV10-1 to TRBJ2-7; maybe TRBD2 (6 bases). Specimen: whole blood. CDR3 sequence reads: CASSRDLSDYEQYF. In DNA, the CDR3 is TGCGCCAGCAGCCGGGACTTATCTGACTACGAGCAGTACTTC.